This T cell receptor (beta chain) was recorded in a study of cytomegalovirus exposure and HLA in healthy donors. Study in general: The approximately 120 validation repertoires matched the 666 first-cohort repertoires in platform, a later analysis reported.

Generated by immunoSEQ multiplex PCR, the TCRdb table keeps only in-frame clones and is missing some. In the table there are 150,000 or so clones, 85% to 90% of which are singletons. Germline CDR1 and CDR2: MGHRA and YSYEKL. The V and J ends lost 0 bases and 3 bases respectively, with 12 bases between them. This CDR3 is built from 15 residues. The clonotype originates from a woman aged 25-40 years in good health and CMV-seropositive. V usage is TRBV4-1 and J usage is TRBJ2-7, with D perhaps matching TRBD2 (6 bases). Specimen: PBMCs. The CDR3 nucleotides read TGCGCCAGCAGCCAAGATGCCCGGGGGATCTACGAGCAGTACTTC. Its protein is CASSQDARGIYEQYF.